This TCR beta chain was captured in a study of cytomegalovirus exposure and HLA in healthy donors. V was clipped by 2 bases and J by 10 bases, with 15 bases between them. Looked up from germline, CDR1 is MNHEY and CDR2 is SVGAGI. The CDR3 is 14 amino acids. Only one count was recorded for this clone. The primer mix had 60 Vbeta and 13 Jbeta primers. Libraries were prepared by immunoSEQ multiplex PCR; TCRdb keeps only in-frame clonotypes and omits some of them. Among 150,000 to 200,000 clones listed, around 81% were seen once. The sequenced material came from PBMCs. The clonotype originates from a woman younger than 30 in good health and CMV-seropositive. This rearrangement joins TRBV6-5 to TRBJ2-1; tentative D call: TRBD2 (5 bases). CDR3 amino acids: CASSYSAIPGEQFF. The CDR3 nucleotides are TGTGCCAGCAGTTACAGTGCCATCCCGGGGGAGCAGTTCTTC.